Many counts were recorded for the clone carrying this T cell receptor beta chain. CDR3 length: 15 residues. CDR1 is PRHDT, CDR2 FYEKMQ, per germline (reference sequence). Losses at the gene ends were 2 bases for V and 5 bases for J; bases not matched to a gene: 4. This sample stems from a study of regulatory T cells in long-lasting Graves disease. Time point here: newly diagnosed GD, antithyroid drugs for less than 3 months. With RNA extracted from PBMCs as input, the TCR library was made. Library construction for TCR beta used iRepertoire HTBI primers and Arm-PCR of CDR3 regions. TCRdb reanalysed the multiplex PCR reads using MiXCR and keeps one entry per CDR3 protein. The sample lists around 360,000 distinct CDR3 sequences, under 20% occurring once. This sample was also put to use in a study of T cells in Graves' hyperthyroidism and ophthalmopathy.

The starting material was peripheral blood mononuclear cells (PBMCs), obtained at new diagnosis, from a patient treated with antithyroid drugs. This receptor was identified in a woman between 18 and 29 years old with Graves disease. V is TRBV13 and J is TRBJ2-1, with TRBD2 identical over 9 bases. This CDR3 is CASSLFGGGDNEQFF. In DNA form, the CDR3 reads TGTGCCAGCAGCTTATTCGGCGGGGGGGACAATGAGCAGTTCTTC.